Listed here are 14 T cell receptor beta chains from one sample, sequenced in a study of T-cell reconstitution after alpha-beta-depleted transplantation in children. A TCRbeta library incorporating unique molecular identifiers was prepared. TCRdb reprocessed the PCR reads via MiXCR and lists one record per CDR3 protein. The data show 780,000 or so distinct CDR3 sequences, around 17% seen once. This sample comprised PBMCs, mostly from graft donor cells, obtained 360 days after TCRalphabeta/CD19-depleted stem cell transplant. The receptors come from a male patient aged 10 to 17 who had a stem cell transplant for acute lymphoblastic leukemia, so the T cells may come from the graft donor.

The V call is TRBV4-1, the J call TRBJ2-2, with 7 bases lining up with TRBD1. CDR3 length equals 14 residues. With 1 base clipped from V and 7 bases from J, the junction kept 3 bases outside the gene matches. Looked up from germline, CDR1 is MGHRA and CDR2 is YSYEKL. CDR3 coding DNA: TGCGCCAGCAGCCAAGCCCGACAGGGCGGGGAGCTGTTTTTT. Translating gives CASSQARQGGELFF.

The chain uses TRBV5-1 and TRBJ2-7; 10 bases align to TRBD2. The CDR3 is 14 residues long. From germline, CDR1 is SGHRS and CDR2 YFSETQ. V lost 6 bases to trimming and J lost 6 bases; unmatched junction nucleotides: 9. The CDR3 loop reads CASTEREGLLEQYF. The CDR3 nucleotides read TGCGCCAGCACCGAGCGGGAGGGCCTCCTCGAGCAGTACTTC.

This clonotype was picked up a small number of times. The chain is built from TRBV4-2 and TRBJ2-7; 8 bases map to TRBD2. The CDR3 is 15 residues long. Germline CDR1 LGHNA, CDR2 YNFKEQ. J lost 9 bases, V lost 1 base, and 11 bases had no gene match. The CDR3, as DNA: TGTGCCAGCAGCCAAGCAACTAGCGGCCCAGATGTGCAGTACTTC. Translating gives CASSQATSGPDVQYF.

This clonotype has a handful of counts. The chain joins TRBV4-1 to TRBJ2-1, with D possibly being TRBD2 (5 bases). Trimming took off 6 bases at V and 2 bases at J, with 20 bases between the two ends. The CDR3 has 17 amino acids. CDR1 and CDR2 from the germline V gene are MGHRA and YSYEKL. The chain's CDR3 is CASRTGDGEGPYNEQFF. The CDR3 DNA reads TGCGCCAGCAGGACCGGAGACGGCGAGGGCCCCTACAATGAGCAGTTCTTC.

Turning to this clonotype: Being one base from a much bigger clone, this may be a read error. The J gene is TRBJ2-2, the V gene TRBV9, with D tentatively TRBD1 or TRBD2 (6 bases each). Germline V lookup: CDR1 SGDLS, CDR2 YYNGEE. This CDR3 is built from 13 residues. Trimming left V 4 bases short and J 9 bases short, with 13 bases between. CDR3 amino acids: CASSIWGARELFF. The CDR3 DNA follows: TGTGCCAGCAGCATATGGGGGGCCAGGGAGCTGTTTTTT. The full variable domain, rest sourced from reference TRBV9 and TRBJ2-2, is DSGVTQTPKHLITATGQRVTLRCSPRSGDLSVYWYQQSLDQGLQFLIQYYNGEERAKGNILERFSAQQFPDLHSELNLSSLELGDSALYFCASSIWGARELFFGEGSRLTVL.

This chain links TRBV5-1 with TRBJ1-2, with 9 bases aligning to TRBD1. This CDR3 is 16 amino acids long. Germline trimming cut 0 bases from V and 3 bases from J; bases unmatched to any gene: 6. The germline CDR1 and CDR2 sequences are SGHRS and YFSETQ. CDR3 in amino acids: CASSLEQGAWYYGYTF. The CDR3 coding sequence is TGCGCCAGCAGCTTGGAACAGGGGGCATGGTACTATGGCTACACCTTC.

This clonotype was seen more than once but under ten times. Here the CDR3 reads CASSPYPPNTEAFF. CDR3 nucleotides: TGTGCCAGCAGCCCATATCCACCGAACACTGAAGCTTTCTTT. J is TRBJ1-1 and V is TRBV7-9; no reliable D call. Germline V gene data show CDR1 as SEHNR and CDR2 as FQNEAQ (reference sequence). The CDR3 is 14 amino acids. Trimming removed 5 bases at V and 1 base at J, with 11 bases between.

The chain carries TRBV27 and TRBJ2-7; D is tentatively TRBD1 or TRBD2 (5 bases each). The CDR3 loop spans 13 amino acids. Deletions cut 2 bases from V and 6 bases from J, with 11 bases between. Germline V gene lookup returns CDR1 MNHEY and CDR2 SMNVEV (reference sequence). Here the CDR3 reads CASSLEGDSEQYF. The DNA of the CDR3 is TGTGCCAGCAGTTTAGAGGGCGACAGCGAGCAGTACTTC.

This clonotype was detected only a few times. This sequence joins TRBV27 and TRBJ2-7; D remains ambiguous. Trimming cost V 2 bases and J 0 bases, with 11 bases left between them. This CDR3 is built from 15 residues. Germline lookup yields CDR1 MNHEY and CDR2 SMNVEV (reference sequence). The CDR3 DNA follows: TGTGCCAGCAGTTTAACCTTTCACAACTCCTACGAGCAGTACTTC. Amino acid sequence: CASSLTFHNSYEQYF.

Note on this clonotype: A read error may produce the germline difference seen at one junction end. The rearrangement joins TRBV5-1 to TRBJ2-1; TRBD2 aligns across 8 bases. The CDR3 runs to 16 residues. Germline values: CDR1 SGHRS, CDR2 YFSETQ. The CDR3 nucleotides are TGCGCCAGCAGCTTGGAAGTCGGGAGGGATGGGAATGAGCAGTTTTTC. It specifies CASSLEVGRDGNEQFF. Based on the CDR3 plus reference TRBV5-1 and TRBJ2-1, the full variable domain is KAGVTQTPRYLIKTRGQQVTLSCSPISGHRSVSWYQQTPGQGLQFLFEYFSETQRNKGNFPGRFSGRQFSNSRSEMNVSTLELGDSALYLCASSLEVGRDGNEQFFGPGTRLTVL.

This clonotype has a handful of counts. This chain uses TRBV27 with TRBJ2-7, with D unresolved. The CDR3 contains 13 residues. The germline V and J ends were trimmed by 1 base and 4 bases, with 8 bases remaining between them. Germline CDR1 is MNHEY and CDR2 is SMNVEV (reference sequence). The CDR3 nucleotides are TGTGCCAGCAGTTTATGGAGAAATTACGAGCAGTACTTC. Translation: CASSLWRNYEQYF.

A few counts support this clonotype. This chain joins TRBV29-1 and TRBJ1-2; D is perhaps TRBD1 (5 bases). V lost 4 bases and J 4 bases, leaving 10 bases between the germline ends. This CDR3 has 12 residues. Germline values: CDR1 SQVTM, CDR2 ANQGSEA. CDR3: CSVVGGTYGYTF. CDR3 nucleotide sequence: TGCAGCGTTGTGGGGGGGACCTATGGCTACACCTTC.

This clonotype was recorded at least ten times. J is TRBJ2-1 and V is TRBV5-1, with D perhaps matching TRBD1 (6 bases). This CDR3 contains 17 residues. Trimming left V 2 bases short and J 9 bases short, with 24 bases between. Germline lookup yields CDR1 SGHRS and CDR2 YFSETQ. This CDR3 is CASSLKRNAGATTEQFF. CDR3 DNA: TGCGCCAGCAGCTTAAAACGGAATGCAGGGGCGACGACTGAGCAGTTCTTC. The complete variable domain, with remaining parts taken from reference TRBV5-1 and TRBJ2-1, reads KAGVTQTPRYLIKTRGQQVTLSCSPISGHRSVSWYQQTPGQGLQFLFEYFSETQRNKGNFPGRFSGRQFSNSRSEMNVSTLELGDSALYLCASSLKRNAGATTEQFFGPGTRLTVL.

This clonotype was counted only a few times. The chain combines TRBV5-5 with TRBJ2-3; D unresolved. This CDR3 spans 17 amino acids. In germline, CDR1 is SGHKS, CDR2 YYEKEE (reference sequence). The germline V and J ends were trimmed by 1 base and 0 bases, with 15 bases remaining between them. CDR3 in amino acids: CASSLRAWRQSTDTQYF. CDR3 in DNA: TGTGCCAGCAGCTTGCGGGCGTGGCGTCAGAGCACAGATACGCAGTATTTT. Using reference TRBV5-5 and TRBJ2-3 for the parts outside the CDR3, the full variable domain is DAGVTQSPTHLIKTRGQQVTLRCSPISGHKSVSWYQQVLGQGPQFIFQYYEKEERGRGNFPDRFSARQFPNYSSELNVNALLLGDSALYLCASSLRAWRQSTDTQYFGPGTRLTVL.